The rows below give T cell receptor beta chains drawn from one sample of a study of CD8+CD57+ T cells in acquired aplastic anemia. TCRdb independently ran MiXCR on the reads; one entry per CDR3 protein. The sample lists a few hundred thousand distinct CDR3 sequences; about a third were seen once. The sequencing input was sorted CD4+, CD8+, or CD8+CD57+ T cells (not recorded which) from PBMCs. These receptors originate from a human donor with aplastic anemia. The CDR3 runs from the conserved cysteine through the conserved F or W. D genes are given only for firm matches. Not all rows give a size; the values are once, few, many and, for expanded clones, a class.

size | D | J | V | CDR3 | DNA
- | - | TRBJ1-5 | TRBV7-2 | CASSSHPNQPQHF | TGTGCCAGCAGTAGTCACCCCAATCAGCCCCAGCATTTT
many | - | TRBJ2-3 | TRBV7-3 | CASSLLRGDTQYF | TGTGCCAGCAGCTTACTCCGGGGAGATACGCAGTATTTT
few | - | TRBJ2-3 | TRBV6-1 | CASSELLSPDTQYF | TGTGCCAGCAGTGAACTATTATCCCCAGATACGCAGTATTTT
- | TRBD1 | TRBJ2-7 | TRBV20-1 | CSARDVRTGNSYEQYF | TGCAGTGCTAGAGATGTCCGGACAGGGAACTCCTACGAGCAGTACTTC
- | TRBD1 | TRBJ1-2 | TRBV12-3/TRBV12-4 | CASTRGQGGDGYTF | TGTGCCAGCACCCGGGGACAGGGAGGGGATGGCTACACCTTC
few | - | TRBJ2-3 | TRBV7-2 | CASSPRGRKDTQYF | TGTGCCAGCAGCCCCCGCGGACGGAAGGATACGCAGTATTTT
few | - | TRBJ2-2 | TRBV29-1 | CSVNLRSNTGELFF | TGCAGCGTTAATTTGCGATCGAACACCGGGGAGCTGTTTTTT
- | TRBD2 | TRBJ2-5 | TRBV7-2 | CASSRSPSGGQETQYF | TGTGCCAGCAGCCGTTCCCCTAGCGGGGGTCAAGAGACCCAGTACTTC
many | TRBD1 | TRBJ1-6 | TRBV24-1 | CATSDSTGGNSPLHF | TGTGCCACCAGTGATTCTACAGGGGGGAATTCACCCCTCCACTTT
- | - | TRBJ1-6 | TRBV19 | CASSTGVDSPLHF | TGTGCCAGTAGTACAGGGGTCGATTCACCCCTCCACTTT
- | - | TRBJ2-7 | TRBV11-2 | CASSFWGPSYEQYF | TGTGCCAGCAGCTTTTGGGGACCTTCCTACGAGCAGTACTTC
many | - | TRBJ1-2 | TRBV9 | CASSRTGWYYGYTF | TGTGCCAGCAGCCGAACAGGGTGGTACTATGGCTACACCTTC
- | TRBD2 | TRBJ2-7 | TRBV7-3 | CAKKGLAGDEQYF | TGTGCCAAAAAAGGGCTAGCGGGAGACGAGCAGTACTTC
- | - | TRBJ2-3 | TRBV24-1 | CATSESAADTQYF | TGTGCCACCAGTGAATCGGCGGCGGATACGCAGTATTTT
- | - | TRBJ2-7 | TRBV6-1 | CASSQPNGYEQYF | TGTGCCAGCAGTCAACCGAACGGCTACGAGCAGTACTTC
- | - | TRBJ2-5 | TRBV10-3 | CAISELGDQQETQYF | TGTGCCATCAGTGAACTAGGAGATCAGCAAGAGACCCAGTACTTC
many | TRBD1 | TRBJ1-1 | TRBV9 | CASSPWDRGSAFF | TGTGCCAGCAGCCCATGGGACAGGGGATCAGCTTTCTTT
few | - | TRBJ2-7 | TRBV6-1 | CASSRQASSYEQYF | TGTGCCAGCAGTCGACAGGCCAGCTCCTACGAGCAGTACTTC